Shown below are 5 T cell receptor beta chains from a single sample sequenced in a study of cytomegalovirus exposure and HLA in healthy donors. The PCR used 60 Vbeta and 13 Jbeta primers. The data were produced by immunoSEQ multiplex PCR, yet TCRdb's version contains in-frame clones alone and is incomplete. The sample lists 150,000 to 200,000 clones; approximately 84% were seen once. The sample consisted of PBMCs. The receptors derive from a male donor in good health and CMV-seropositive.

This chain connects TRBV9 to TRBJ1-2, with 8 bases matching TRBD1. Germline CDR1 SGDLS, CDR2 YYNGEE. V shed 6 bases, J shed 3 bases, and the junction held 4 bases outside the gene matches. The CDR3 covers 13 residues. The CDR3 DNA sequence: TGTGCCAGCAACCCGGGACAGGACTATGGCTACACCTTC. Its protein is CASNPGQDYGYTF.

The chain recombines TRBV28 with TRBJ2-5; 10 positions agree with TRBD2. The germline CDR1 and CDR2 sequences are MDHEN and SYDVKM. Trimming took 11 bases from V and 0 from J; bases not matched to a gene: 9. The CDR3 is 15 amino acids. The CDR3 here is CAAGPSGRYQETQYF. CDR3 sequence (DNA): TGTGCCGCTGGCCCTAGCGGGAGATACCAAGAGACCCAGTACTTC.

The chain uses TRBV5-1 and TRBJ2-1; 10 bases map to TRBD2. The V and J ends lost 0 bases and 9 bases, in that order; junction bases with no gene match: 9. The germline V gene encodes CDR1 SGHRS and CDR2 YFSETQ. The CDR3 consists of 16 residues. This CDR3 reads CASSLGPSGSSGEQFF. The CDR3 region has the DNA TGCGCCAGCAGCTTGGGTCCTAGCGGGAGTTCAGGTGAGCAGTTCTTC. The variable domain in full, with the rest retrieved from reference TRBV5-1 and TRBJ2-1, is KAGVTQTPRYLIKTRGQQVTLSCSPISGHRSVSWYQQTPGQGLQFLFEYFSETQRNKGNFPGRFSGRQFSNSRSEMNVSTLELGDSALYLCASSLGPSGSSGEQFFGPGTRLTVL.

This clone was counted only a few times. CDR3 coding DNA: TGTGCCAGCAGCTTAGATCTACCAGGGGGCCAAGAGACCCAGTACTTC. It translates to CASSLDLPGGQETQYF. J is TRBJ2-5 and V is TRBV11-3; 7 nucleotides agree with TRBD1. V was clipped by 0 bases and J by 1 base; unmatched bases: 5. This CDR3 has 16 residues. CDR1 and CDR2 (germline): SGHNT, YENEEA. The full variable domain, with the rest looked up from reference TRBV11-3 and TRBJ2-5, is EAGVVQSPRYKIIEKKQPVAFWCNPISGHNTLYWYLQNLGQGPELLIRYENEEAVDDSQLPKDRFSAERLKGVDSTLKIQPAELGDSAVYLCASSLDLPGGQETQYFGPGTRLLVL.

The chain joins TRBV27 to TRBJ1-5; D perhaps matches TRBD1 (5 bases). The CDR3 has 14 amino acids. CDR1 and CDR2 (germline): MNHEY, SMNVEV (reference sequence). Trimming removed 3 bases from V and 5 bases from J, with 11 bases in between. The CDR3 protein is CASSFQGLDQPQHF. Written as DNA, the CDR3 is TGTGCCAGCAGTTTTCAGGGCCTCGATCAGCCCCAGCATTTT.